The clone carrying this TCR beta chain was seen only a few times. The data belong to a study of blood T cell repertoires in COVID-19. Study at large: The samples span acute and convalescent COVID-19 from the United States, Italy and Spain.

This CDR3 comprises 15 residues. Looked up from germline, CDR1 is MNHEY and CDR2 is SMNVEV (reference sequence). The V end lost 1 base, the J end lost 11 bases, and 15 bases lay between the germline ends. Authors' methods: Estimated nucleated cell counts came from reference gene primer amplification. Assay used: immunoSEQ multiplex PCR; TCRdb lists only in-frame clones, some missing. V and J calls plus clone size are reproduced from that table; the DNA served to infer D and trimming. Of 150,000 to 200,000 clones listed, around four fifths are singletons. The chain links TRBV27 to TRBJ1-6; D ambiguous. The receptor comes from a woman in her 70s with COVID-19, enrolled during active disease. Material: peripheral blood. CDR3 loop: CASSLYGRSRAPLHF. For the CDR3, the DNA is TGTGCCAGCAGTTTATATGGCAGAAGTCGGGCACCCCTCCACTTT.